This T cell receptor beta chain was recorded in a study of T cell responses to AZD1222 COVID-19 vaccine (dated by TCRdb to the early 2020s). With regard to the full study: Because spike-specific TCR depth and breadth did not differ between the two schedules, AZD1222 recipients who got a second dose at roughly 4 weeks were pooled with those who got a second dose at roughly 12 weeks. Trial participants were enrolled into age subgroups of 18-55, 56-69 and 70-plus years, which contained 148, 28 and 57 TCR-sequenced participants, respectively. TCR sequencing covered about 230 trial participants: 207 given two doses of AZD1222 and 26 given two doses of MenACWY control vaccine. What the study reported, not specific to this receptor: The 56-69-year group was small, and its depth increase did not reach significance, likely because of low power. Conclusions about previously exposed vaccinees are limited, since just six or seven AZD1222 recipients were seropositive for SARS-CoV-2 at baseline. Because no samples from the day 14 peak response were available, repertoires could be characterized only after the peak T cell response. Reportedly, almost half of the unique spike-specific TCRs recognized epitopes lying outside the regions that are mutated in the B.1.351 and B.1.1.7 variants. After two AZD1222 doses, both the breadth and the depth of spike-specific TCRs were significantly higher than at day 0 and than in MenACWY recipients. Participants were mostly white British and included more females than males, and it was suggested by the authors that clonal diversity may have been underestimated. Vaccine-associated CD4 TCRs spanned the whole spike protein, with dominant responses in regions 160-218 and 743-854.

Concerning this clone: Its antigen has not been determined. No base quality values were provided; no much bigger clone lies one nucleotide off.

The CDR3 regions of human TCRbeta chains were analyzed by immunosequencing. The source study handled its data this way. TCRs in the repertoires were compared against a reference library of SARS-CoV-2-specific TCRs that had been generated with the MIRA antigen-specificity platform. Breadth was defined as the fraction of unique TCRs that were SARS-CoV-2-associated. Depth was defined as the fraction of total T cells that were SARS-CoV-2-associated. Using the MIRA data, each spike-specific TCR was mapped to the spike region that the TCR reacts to and placed in a CD4 or CD8 class. Log10-transformed breadth and depth values were compared by one-way ANOVA with Sidak's multiple comparisons tests. Drawn from immuneACCESS, this table holds only the in-frame rearrangements with V and J called that TCRdb kept. Clones are partly lost; checked studies trace under half to an unresolved V gene and leave the rest unexplained. The DNA gave D and trimming, while V, J and clone size come from that table. In this sample the table shows about 120,000 clones, over 75% of which occur a single time. Together, the top ten hold under 7% of the sample.

V lost 4 bases and J lost 0 bases; the stretch between them is 11 bases long. The germline V gene encodes CDR1 LGHDT and CDR2 YNNKEL (reference sequence). The CDR3 runs 15 residues from the cysteine to the phenylalanine. Only CDR3 DNA is held: 45 bases, read in frame from base 1. Reading the label with the study, this specimen's time point is: baseline before first vaccination. The vaccinee samples were drawn from two UK trials, COV001 and COV002, one of which was a single-blind randomized controlled phase 2/3 trial testing AZD1222 (ChAdOx1 nCoV-19) in healthy adults. For TCRbeta chain sequencing, PBMC samples from trial participants were taken at day 0 and at day 28 after the second dose.

The source material was peripheral blood, sampled on day 0 of AZD1222 vaccination. The sequence was collected from an adult in good health. The chain is made from TRBV3-1 (or the pseudogene TRBV3-2) and TRBJ2-3; possibly the D gene is TRBD1, per 5 matching bases. The bases read TGTGCCAGCAGCCCAGGGCAGGCCAGCACAGATACGCAGTATTTT. This yields the protein CASSPGQASTDTQYF.